This is a list of T cell receptor beta chains from one sample in a study of blood T cell repertoires in COVID-19. The protocol was immunoSEQ multiplex PCR, while the TCRdb copy is restricted to in-frame clones and leaves out a portion. The sample contains 200,000 to 300,000 clones, approximately 81% of which appear only once. The sample taken for sequencing was peripheral blood. The receptors were sampled from a man in his sixties with acute or convalescent COVID-19. Both conserved end residues are part of each CDR3. Each record gives: V gene, J gene, clone size, D gene, CDR3 protein, CDR3 DNA. The D gene is left open where the match is weak. Some rows have no size entry. The others give once, few or many, or a class for an expanded clone.

>TRBV19|TRBJ2-3|NA|TRBD2
CASSILGLATDTQYF
TGTGCCAGTAGTATCTTGGGACTAGCGACAGATACGCAGTATTTT
>TRBV5-1|TRBJ2-1|NA|NA
CASSWRPPNEQFF
TGCGCCAGCAGCTGGAGACCTCCCAATGAGCAGTTCTTC
>TRBV28|TRBJ1-1|NA|NA
CATRLIEAFF
TGTGCCACCCGACTTATTGAAGCTTTCTTT
>TRBV6-5|TRBJ1-2|NA|NA
CASNLAPNYGYTF
TGTGCCAGCAATTTGGCTCCTAACTATGGCTACACCTTC
>TRBV27|TRBJ2-1|NA|NA
CASSLSHREGEQFF
TGTGCCAGCAGTTTATCGCACAGGGAGGGTGAGCAGTTCTTC
>TRBV29-1|TRBJ2-7|NA|TRBD1
CSVTRDRAGEQYF
TGCAGCGTTACACGGGACAGGGCTGGCGAGCAGTACTTC
>TRBV29-1|TRBJ2-7|NA|TRBD1
CSVDIPGQVVGEQYF
TGCAGCGTTGATATACCCGGACAGGTGGTAGGCGAGCAGTACTTC
>TRBV5-1|TRBJ2-3|NA|TRBD2
CASSLVGLAGGLPSTDTQYF
TGCGCCAGCAGCTTGGTAGGACTAGCGGGAGGGCTACCTAGCACAGATACGCAGTATTTT
>TRBV6-1|TRBJ1-1|NA|NA
CASSEVLGGNTEAFF
TGTGCCAGCAGTGAAGTTCTGGGGGGGAACACTGAAGCTTTCTTT
>TRBV5-5|TRBJ1-3|NA|NA
CASSLAGNTIYF
TGTGCCAGCAGCCTAGCGGGAAACACCATATATTTT
>TRBV4-1|TRBJ2-3|NA|TRBD1
CASSQGTGSDTQYF
TGCGCCAGCAGCCAAGGGACAGGGTCAGATACGCAGTATTTT
>TRBV11-2|TRBJ2-2|once|NA
CASSLALTASNTGELFF
TGTGCCAGCAGCTTAGCCCTGACAGCCTCGAACACCGGGGAGCTGTTTTTT
>TRBV7-8|TRBJ2-7|NA|TRBD1
CASSLKGTGIYEQYF
TGTGCCAGCAGCCTAAAAGGGACAGGGATCTACGAGCAGTACTTC
>TRBV10-1|TRBJ2-3|NA|NA
CASQAGAYTDTQYF
TGCGCCAGCCAAGCGGGCGCTTACACAGATACGCAGTATTTT
>TRBV6-5|TRBJ2-2|once|TRBD2
CASKWTSGNTGELFF
TGTGCCAGCAAGTGGACTAGCGGGAACACCGGGGAGCTGTTTTTT
>TRBV5-4|TRBJ1-1|NA|NA
CASSRGGGTQLKAFF
TGTGCCAGCAGCCGGGGGGGCGGGACACAGCTGAAAGCTTTCTTT
>TRBV5-1|TRBJ1-1|NA|TRBD1
CASSLDGRGVVYTEAFF
TGCGCCAGCAGCTTAGACGGCAGGGGGGTAGTGTACACTGAAGCTTTCTTT
>TRBV5-6|TRBJ1-2|once|NA
CASSQGQFYGYTF
TGTGCCAGCAGCCAAGGACAGTTTTATGGCTACACCTTC
>TRBV4-1|TRBJ2-7|NA|TRBD2
CASNQTPAGTIPYEQYF
TGCGCCAGCAACCAGACCCCGGCCGGGACTATCCCCTACGAGCAGTACTTC
>TRBV29-1|TRBJ2-1|NA|NA
CSVEPYSYNEQFF
TGCAGCGTCGAGCCTTATTCCTACAATGAGCAGTTCTTC
>TRBV6-5|TRBJ1-1|NA|NA
CASSARTNTEAFF
TGTGCCAGCAGCGCCCGGACAAACACTGAAGCTTTCTTT
>TRBV7-2|TRBJ2-7|NA|TRBD2
CASSLVGRLAGVEQYF
TGTGCCAGCAGCTTAGTAGGGAGACTAGCGGGAGTCGAGCAGTACTTC
>TRBV10-1|TRBJ2-1|NA|NA
CASSESPLGYSFNEQFF
TGCGCCAGCAGTGAGTCGCCCCTCGGTTATAGCTTCAATGAGCAGTTCTTC
>TRBV5-6|TRBJ2-3|once|TRBD1
CASSFGGQGWILSTDTQYF
TGTGCCAGCAGCTTTGGGGGACAGGGGTGGATCCTTAGCACAGATACGCAGTATTTT
>TRBV6-1|TRBJ2-2|NA|TRBD1
CASSDLGQGNTGELFF
TGTGCCAGCAGTGATTTGGGACAGGGTAACACCGGGGAGCTGTTTTTT
>TRBV9|TRBJ1-4|few|TRBD1
CASSPPRGRGVEKLFF
TGTGCCAGCAGCCCCCCCCGGGGCAGGGGGGTTGAAAAACTGTTTTTT
>TRBV4-2|TRBJ2-1|many|NA
CASSQEAGIYNEQFF
TGTGCCAGCAGCCAAGAGGCGGGGATTTACAATGAGCAGTTCTTC
>TRBV5-1|TRBJ1-2|NA|NA
CASSPGRAGTSGYTF
TGCGCCAGCAGCCCTGGGAGGGCAGGGACGAGTGGCTACACCTTC
>TRBV28|TRBJ1-2|NA|TRBD1
CASSLSGGLGYTF
TGTGCCAGCAGTTTATCAGGGGGCCTTGGCTACACCTTC
>TRBV28|TRBJ2-7|NA|NA
CASSPTLGSYEQYF
TGTGCCAGCAGTCCCACACTAGGTTCCTACGAGCAGTACTTC
>TRBV11-1|TRBJ2-3|NA|NA
CASSLGADTQYF
TGTGCCAGCAGCTTAGGCGCAGATACGCAGTATTTT
>TRBV6-2/TRBV6-3|TRBJ2-5|NA|NA
CASSYSSGSSGTGLKTQYF
TGTGCCAGCAGTTACTCGTCGGGGTCGAGCGGAACCGGTCTGAAGACCCAGTACTTC
>TRBV24-1|TRBJ2-2|NA|TRBD1
CATSDTTGQGNTGELFF
TGTGCCACCAGTGATACGACGGGACAGGGGAACACCGGGGAGCTGTTTTTT
>TRBV9|TRBJ2-7|NA|TRBD2
CASSGTSGSQAYEQYF
TGTGCCAGCAGCGGGACTAGCGGGTCCCAAGCCTACGAGCAGTACTTC
>TRBV2|TRBJ2-3|NA|NA
CASIGTGGTDTQYF
TGTGCCAGCATAGGGACGGGGGGCACAGATACGCAGTATTTT
>TRBV5-1|TRBJ2-1|NA|NA
CASSLAGTYNEQFF
TGCGCCAGCAGCTTGGCAGGTACCTACAATGAGCAGTTCTTC
>TRBV25-1|TRBJ1-2|NA|TRBD1
CASSESDRGLPGYTF
TGTGCCAGCAGTGAATCGGACAGGGGGCTACCTGGCTACACCTTC
>TRBV20-1|TRBJ2-1|once|TRBD2
CSASLGGGAFNEQFF
TGCAGTGCTAGTCTTGGCGGGGGGGCATTCAATGAGCAGTTCTTC
>TRBV6-5|TRBJ1-5|NA|NA
CASSRGVWGGQPQHF
TGTGCCAGCAGCCGAGGGGTGTGGGGGGGTCAGCCCCAGCATTTT
>TRBV2|TRBJ1-2|once|TRBD1
CASSLQGANYGYTF
TGTGCCAGCAGTTTACAGGGGGCTAACTATGGCTACACCTTC
>TRBV20-1|TRBJ1-2|NA|NA
CSASPQDGYGYTF
TGCAGTGCTAGTCCCCAGGATGGCTATGGCTACACCTTC
>TRBV5-5|TRBJ1-4|NA|TRBD1
CASSVQGDTKLFF
TGTGCCAGCAGCGTACAGGGGGATACGAAACTGTTTTTT
>TRBV29-1|TRBJ1-1|NA|NA
CSVVGRVHPEAFF
TGCAGCGTTGTTGGCAGGGTGCACCCTGAAGCTTTCTTT
>TRBV19|TRBJ2-6|NA|TRBD1
CASRWGQGAGANVLTF
TGTGCCAGTAGATGGGGACAGGGGGCTGGGGCCAACGTCCTGACTTTC
>TRBV7-9|TRBJ1-5|NA|TRBD1
CASGKQGRNQPQHF
TGTGCCAGCGGGAAACAGGGGAGGAATCAGCCCCAGCATTTT
>TRBV28|TRBJ1-5|once|TRBD1
CAGNRGSNQPQHF
TGTGCCGGTAACAGGGGGAGCAATCAGCCCCAGCATTTT
>TRBV5-1|TRBJ2-7|NA|TRBD1
CASSSGGPEYEQYF
TGCGCCAGCAGCTCAGGGGGACCGGAATACGAGCAGTACTTC
>TRBV27|TRBJ1-1|NA|NA
CASRKNRANTEAFF
TGTGCCAGCAGAAAAAACAGGGCGAACACTGAAGCTTTCTTT
>TRBV18|TRBJ1-6|NA|TRBD1
CASSHRDRLSSPLHF
TGTGCCAGCTCACACCGGGACAGGCTCAGTTCACCCCTCCACTTT
>TRBV12-3/TRBV12-4|TRBJ2-2|NA|NA
CASSPTRTGELFF
TGTGCCAGCAGCCCAACCAGGACCGGGGAGCTGTTTTTT
>TRBV5-1|TRBJ1-3|NA|NA
CASSPTSHRVSGNTIYF
TGCGCCAGCAGCCCGACCTCCCACAGGGTTTCCGGAAACACCATATATTTT
>TRBV19|TRBJ1-5|NA|TRBD1
CASGPGQGSGQPQHF
TGTGCCAGTGGTCCGGGACAGGGGTCTGGTCAGCCCCAGCATTTT
>TRBV19|TRBJ2-6|once|TRBD1
CASSGQGFGFGANVLTF
TGTGCCAGTTCGGGACAGGGGTTCGGATTTGGGGCCAACGTCCTGACTTTC